These 30 T cell receptor beta chains share one sample of origin, sequenced in a study of identifying expanded T cells in peripheral blood. Repertoires were generated with immunoSEQ multiplex PCR, while TCRdb's copy carries only in-frame clones and drops some. The data hold roughly 100,000 clones, with about 91% observed a single time. The sequenced material came from blood. Receptors originate from a person aged 18 to 75 in good health.

In regard to this clone: Other DNA sequences in the same sample also yield this CDR3. The rearrangement uses TRBV19 and TRBJ1-5; no clear D. Trimming left V 5 bases short and J 0 bases short, with 11 bases between. CDR1 and CDR2 (germline): LNHDA, SQIVND (reference sequence). The CDR3 length is 15 residues. The CDR3 loop is CASSLRGNSNQPQHF. The CDR3 coding sequence is TGTGCCAGTAGTCTCCGGGGAAATAGCAATCAGCCCCAGCATTTT.

This clone was counted only a few times. The gene calls are TRBV6-6 and TRBJ2-5; a possible D gene is TRBD2 (7 bases). Trimming pared 5 bases from V and 4 bases from J, leaving 20 bases between. CDR1 and CDR2 (germline): MNHNY, SVGAGI (reference sequence). The CDR3 loop spans 16 amino acids. The CDR3 spells CASSQFEGRGGETQYF. The CDR3 DNA follows: TGTGCCAGCAGTCAATTCGAGGGGAGGGGGGGAGAGACCCAGTACTTC.

There are a few counts of this clone. The V call is TRBV6-1, the J call TRBJ1-2, with D possibly being TRBD1 (5 bases). The CDR3 has 13 amino acids. V gave up 2 bases and J gave up 4 bases, with 8 bases separating them. Germline V CDR1 and CDR2: MNHNS, SASEGT. CDR3 residues: CASSERGSYGYTF. The DNA for the CDR3 is TGTGCCAGCAGTGAACGGGGGAGCTATGGCTACACCTTC.

The chain is built from TRBV4-3 and TRBJ1-2; 7 bases line up with TRBD1. Germline lookup yields CDR1 LGHNA and CDR2 YSLEER. This CDR3 is built from 12 residues. The V gene end was trimmed by 4 bases and the J gene end by 5 bases; junction bases not matched to a gene: 1. CDR3 in amino acids: CASSPGQYGYTF. As DNA, the CDR3 is TGCGCCAGCAGCCCGGGACAGTATGGCTACACCTTC.

The rearrangement joins TRBV27 to TRBJ1-4; D not certain. The germline gives CDR1 MNHEY, CDR2 SMNVEV (reference sequence). The CDR3 sequence is 13 residues long. V was cut by 6 bases and J by 5 bases, with 10 bases left in between. In nucleotides, the CDR3 is TGTGCCAGCAGCCTATTGCCCAATGAAAAACTGTTTTTT. As protein: CASSLLPNEKLFF.

This chain uses TRBV19 with TRBJ1-1, with D perhaps TRBD1 (5 bases). Germline V lookup: CDR1 LNHDA, CDR2 SQIVND (reference sequence). V gave up 4 bases and J gave up 0 bases, with 12 bases separating them. The CDR3 is 15 residues long. The CDR3: CASSRPGRVNTEAFF. DNA for the CDR3: TGTGCCAGTAGTAGACCGGGACGGGTGAACACTGAAGCTTTCTTT. Filled out from reference TRBV19 and TRBJ1-1, the complete variable domain reads DGGITQSPKYLFRKEGQNVTLSCEQNLNHDAMYWYRQDPGQGLRLIYYSQIVNDFQKGDIAEGYSVSREKKESFPLTVTSAQKNPTAFYLCASSRPGRVNTEAFFGQGTRLTVV.

The chain is built from TRBV5-5 and TRBJ2-7; TRBD1 or TRBD2 may be the D gene (5 bases each). The CDR3 has 14 residues. Germline CDR1 reads SGHKS; CDR2 reads YYEKEE (reference sequence). Between the trimmed V and J ends, which lost 0 bases and 3 bases, there was a span of 10 bases. The CDR3 spells CASSLARGGYEQYF. DNA of the CDR3: TGTGCCAGCAGCTTGGCGAGGGGTGGCTACGAGCAGTACTTC.

The gene calls are TRBV6-6 and TRBJ2-7; D is perhaps TRBD1 or TRBD2 (6 bases each). Between the trimmed V and J ends, which lost 2 bases and 4 bases, there was a span of 12 bases. This CDR3 has 14 residues. From germline, CDR1 is MNHNY and CDR2 SVGAGI (reference sequence). CDR3 protein: CASSYPEGVYEQYF. The CDR3 DNA is TGTGCCAGCAGTTACCCGGAGGGGGTTTACGAGCAGTACTTC.

The chain employs TRBV18 and TRBJ2-6; D is undetermined. The CDR3 covers 15 residues. The germline CDR1 and CDR2 sequences are KGHSH and LQKENI. Trimming cost V 4 bases and J 2 bases, with 9 bases left between them. The CDR3 spells CASSRRQAGANVLTF. The CDR3 nucleotides read TGTGCCAGCTCACGAAGACAAGCTGGGGCCAACGTCCTGACTTTC. Drawing the rest from reference TRBV18 and TRBJ2-6, the complete variable domain is NAGVMQNPRHLVRRRGQEARLRCSPMKGHSHVYWYRQLPEEGLKFMVYLQKENIIDESGMPKERFSAEFPKEGPSILRIQQVVRGDSAAYFCASSRRQAGANVLTFGAGSRLTVL.

This chain links TRBV29-1 with TRBJ2-2; D is perhaps TRBD2 (6 bases). CDR1 is SQVTM and CDR2 is ANQGSEA in the germline V gene. V lost 7 bases and J 6 bases, leaving 18 bases between the germline ends. The CDR3 consists of 14 residues. This CDR3 is CSAMIGGVAGELFF. The CDR3 nucleotides are TGCAGCGCTATGATCGGGGGAGTGGCCGGGGAGCTGTTTTTT.

This chain connects TRBV9 to TRBJ2-7; tentatively, D is TRBD1 or TRBD2 (5 bases each). V dropped 6 bases and J dropped 3 bases, with 16 bases sitting between them. This CDR3 comprises 14 residues. Germline V gene data show CDR1 as SGDLS and CDR2 as YYNGEE. In DNA form, the CDR3 reads TGTGCCAGCAACGGTCGGGACGGAAGCTACGAGCAGTACTTC. It yields the protein CASNGRDGSYEQYF.

V gene TRBV2 combines with J gene TRBJ2-1; D might be TRBD1 or TRBD2, each matching 5 bases. In germline, CDR1 is SNHLY, CDR2 FYNNEI. V lost 11 bases, J lost 0 bases, and 14 bases lay in between. The CDR3 covers 14 residues. The CDR3 is CARTGTTSYNEQFF. The CDR3 DNA sequence: TGTGCCCGCACCGGGACCACCTCCTACAATGAGCAGTTCTTC.

The CDR3 here is CASSEVRGRQPQHF. The CDR3 region has the DNA TGTGCCAGCAGCGAAGTCAGGGGGCGGCAGCCCCAGCATTTT. The chain has TRBV7-8 and TRBJ1-5, with TRBD1 matching over 8 bases. Germline CDR1 SGHVS, CDR2 FQNEAQ. The CDR3 has 14 amino acids. The V gene end was trimmed by 5 bases and the J gene end by 7 bases; junction bases not matched to a gene: 7. Drawing the rest from reference TRBV7-8 and TRBJ1-5, the complete variable domain is GAGVSQSPRYKVAKRGQDVALRCDPISGHVSLFWYQQALGQGPEFLTYFQNEAQLDKSGLPSDRFFAERPEGSVSTLKIQRTQQEDSAVYLCASSEVRGRQPQHFGDGTRLSIL.

The genes are TRBV29-1 and TRBJ1-1; TRBD1 aligns across 8 bases. The CDR3 loop spans 12 amino acids. Germline CDR1 SQVTM, CDR2 ANQGSEA. V was clipped by 6 bases and J by 1 base; unmatched bases: 1. In DNA, the CDR3 is TGCAGCGTGGGGACAGGGAACACTGAAGCTTTCTTT. Amino acid sequence: CSVGTGNTEAFF.

This sequence joins TRBV10-3 and TRBJ2-5, with D tentatively TRBD1 (7 bases). The V end lost 6 bases, the J end lost 3 bases, and 11 bases lay between the germline ends. This CDR3 is 13 amino acids long. Germline V gene data show CDR1 as ENHRY and CDR2 as SYGVKD. CDR3 sequence (DNA): TGTGCCATCAGGGAGGGGGCCGAAGAGACCCAGTACTTC. It is translated as CAIREGAEETQYF.

V and J are TRBV9 and TRBJ1-1, with D perhaps TRBD1 (5 bases). Trimming left V 4 bases short and J 7 bases short, with 20 bases between. CDR1 is SGDLS and CDR2 is YYNGEE in the germline V gene. The CDR3 extends over 15 amino acids. In DNA, the CDR3 is TGTGCCAGCAGCTCCCGTGGGGTGCCGGGGGATGAAGCTTTCTTT. This sequence encodes CASSSRGVPGDEAFF.

The chain joins TRBV5-1 to TRBJ1-1, with unresolved D. Between the trimmed V and J ends, which lost 4 bases and 1 base, there was a span of 14 bases. The CDR3 loop spans 15 amino acids. The germline V gene encodes CDR1 SGHRS and CDR2 YFSETQ. CDR3 loop: CASSQLWGENTEAFF. Here the CDR3 DNA reads TGCGCCAGCAGCCAATTGTGGGGAGAGAACACTGAAGCTTTCTTT.

V is TRBV4-2 and J is TRBJ1-5; D is uncertain. The CDR3 has 16 amino acids. Germline lookup yields CDR1 LGHNA and CDR2 YNFKEQ. Trimming took off 0 bases at V and 1 base at J, with 10 bases between the two ends. The CDR3 DNA reads as TGTGCCAGCAGCCAAGACTTTGGATTGAGCAATCAGCCCCAGCATTTT. Its translation: CASSQDFGLSNQPQHF.

The chain carries TRBV4-1 and TRBJ2-7; no reliable D call. Germline CDR1 is MGHRA and CDR2 is YSYEKL. The CDR3 spans 14 residues. V was pared by 1 base and J by 0 bases, with 7 bases between. CDR3 loop: CASSQAESSYEQYF. The DNA for the CDR3 is TGCGCCAGCAGCCAAGCCGAAAGCTCCTACGAGCAGTACTTC.

The chain links TRBV11-2 to TRBJ2-1, with D possibly matching TRBD2 (6 bases). Trimming left V 5 bases short and J 6 bases short, with 11 bases between. In germline, CDR1 is SGHAT, CDR2 FQNNGV. The CDR3 loop spans 13 amino acids. This CDR3 is CASSRQAGNEQFF. CDR3 nucleotide sequence: TGTGCCAGCAGCCGCCAAGCGGGCAATGAGCAGTTCTTC.

The chain joins TRBV2 to TRBJ1-5, with D perhaps TRBD1 (6 bases). Germline CDR1 is SNHLY and CDR2 is FYNNEI. This CDR3 has 16 amino acids. V lost 1 base and J lost 3, with 13 bases in between. The CDR3 protein is CASSEGRGQINQPQHF. As DNA, the CDR3 is TGTGCCAGCAGTGAAGGACGTGGACAGATCAATCAGCCCCAGCATTTT.

V and J are TRBV15 and TRBJ2-7, with 9 nucleotides matching TRBD2. Trimming took 5 bases from V and 3 from J; bases not matched to a gene: 8. Germline CDR1 is LNHNV and CDR2 is YYDKDF (reference sequence). This CDR3 region has 15 residues. CDR3 sequence reads: CATSHKTSGYYEQYF. Written as DNA, the CDR3 is TGTGCCACCAGCCATAAGACTAGCGGATACTACGAGCAGTACTTC. The variable domain in full, completed from reference TRBV15 and TRBJ2-7, reads DAMVIQNPRYQVTQFGKPVTLSCSQTLNHNVMYWYQQKSSQAPKLLFHYYDKDFNNEADTPDNFQSRRPNTSFCFLDIRSPGLGDTAMYLCATSHKTSGYYEQYFGPGTRLTVT.

CDR3 loop: CASSLYGLAGETDTQYF. CDR3 DNA: TGTGCCAGCAGCTTATACGGACTAGCGGGAGAAACAGATACGCAGTATTTT. The chain is built from TRBV11-2 and TRBJ2-3; TRBD2 aligns across 13 bases. The CDR3 totals 17 residues. CDR1 and CDR2 from the germline V gene are SGHAT and FQNNGV. V was pared by 2 bases and J by 3 bases, with 5 bases of the junction left unmatched.

J is TRBJ2-7 and V is TRBV29-1; 7 bases fit TRBD1. The CDR3 length is 19 residues. In germline, CDR1 is SQVTM, CDR2 ANQGSEA. Trimming removed 0 bases from V and 0 bases from J; junction bases left unmatched: 17. The DNA for the CDR3 is TGCAGCGTTGAAGACCCCAACGATCCCCGGGGACAGAGCTCCTACGAGCAGTACTTC. Protein sequence: CSVEDPNDPRGQSSYEQYF.

The chain combines TRBV9 with TRBJ1-2; possible D gene TRBD1, 6 bases. The CDR3 is made up of 13 amino acids. CDR1 and CDR2 from the germline V gene are SGDLS and YYNGEE. The ends were cut back, 0 bases at V and 6 bases at J, with 9 bases in the middle. CDR3 region: CASSVGQVHGYTF. The DNA of the CDR3 is TGTGCCAGCAGCGTAGGACAGGTCCATGGCTACACCTTC.

This clone has only one observation. One junction end disagrees with the germline gene, perhaps due to a read error. This chain joins TRBV11-1 and TRBJ2-5; the D is unclear. The CDR3 is made up of 18 amino acids. Germline V gives CDR1 SGHAT, CDR2 FQDESV (reference sequence). The CDR3 loop is CASCLRCQPPWVEETQYF. CDR3 coding DNA: TGTGCCAGCTGCTTACGGTGCCAACCACCCTGGGTGGAAGAGACCCAGTACTTC.

V and J are TRBV19 and TRBJ1-2, with D perhaps matching TRBD1 (6 bases). The germline V gene has CDR1 LNHDA and CDR2 SQIVND (reference sequence). The CDR3 runs to 15 residues. The V gene lost 1 base and the J gene lost 0 bases, with 9 bases spanning the gap. The CDR3 nucleotides read TGTGCCAGTAGTATAGTTCAGGGGACTAACTATGGCTACACCTTC. This sequence encodes CASSIVQGTNYGYTF.

The chain has TRBV10-3 and TRBJ1-2; D remains unclear. Germline V lookup: CDR1 ENHRY, CDR2 SYGVKD. CDR3 length: 13 residues. V lost 1 base and J 8 bases, leaving 11 bases between the germline ends. Here the CDR3 reads CAISEFTDQGYTF. The CDR3 nucleotides read TGTGCCATCAGTGAGTTCACCGATCAGGGCTACACCTTC.

This clone was seen just once. The chain links TRBV7-8 to TRBJ1-2; D is ambiguous. Germline CDR1 SGHVS, CDR2 FQNEAQ. This CDR3 is built from 13 residues. V was trimmed by 2 bases and J by 13 bases, leaving 17 bases between them. CDR3 protein: CASSLLTVNSSTF. For the CDR3, the DNA is TGTGCCAGCAGCTTATTAACTGTTAACAGTAGCACCTTC.

The chain combines TRBV5-4 with TRBJ1-4; 8 nucleotides align to TRBD1. Germline V lookup: CDR1 SGHNT, CDR2 YYREEE (reference sequence). Losses at the gene ends were 4 bases for V and 4 bases for J; bases not matched to a gene: 6. The CDR3 consists of 15 residues. The CDR3 nucleotides read TGTGCCAGCAGCCCCCAGACAGGGGATAATGAAAAACTGTTTTTT. Protein sequence: CASSPQTGDNEKLFF. Complete variable domain (other parts from reference TRBV5-4 and TRBJ1-4): ETGVTQSPTHLIKTRGQQVTLRCSSQSGHNTVSWYQQALGQGPQFIFQYYREEENGRGNFPPRFSGLQFPNYSSELNVNALELDDSALYLCASSPQTGDNEKLFFGSGTQLSVL.